Sequencing of this T cell receptor (beta chain) was carried out in a study of blood T cell repertoires in COVID-19 (dated by TCRdb to the early 2020s). Regarding the study in general: Collaborator samples came from the United States, Italy and Spain and covered acute and convalescent phases of COVID-19. The prospective study material was composed of cDNA or gDNA derived from T cells, B-cell-depleted T cells, or PBMCs. Samples were obtained from the ongoing ImmuneRACE study (first 160 participants) and from some 1,200 subjects provided by 6 global collaborators. The repertoires were released in a freely available public database meant as a resource for research on the immune response to SARS-CoV-2. Sample metadata almost always included a de-identified subject ID, COVID-19 status, age in years and sex. Deeply sampled blood TCRbeta repertoires from subjects exposed to, actively infected with, or recovered from COVID-19 were included in the dataset. Where HLA class I and class II types were available, the types were taken from metadata supplied by the sample provider, not from assay-based typing.

A distance of 16 bases separates the germline ends of V and J, which lose 4 bases and 7 bases respectively. Per the germline V gene, MGHRA is the CDR1 and YSYEKL is the CDR2. The CDR3 starts with the cysteine, ends with the phenylalanine, and has 14 residues. The kept DNA is CDR3 alone, 42 bases in frame from the first base. What the study reported, not specific to this receptor: Clinical and demographic metadata were provided uncurated, with the amount varying by source and participant.

As to this clone: Its antigen has not been determined. The record has no base qualities; no much larger clone is one base away.

TCRbeta CDR3 regions were amplified from genomic DNA using the immunoSEQ Assay, a bias-controlled multiplex PCR. Per the authors' processing: Within the assay, amplification of reference gene primers was used to estimate how many nucleated cells each sample contained. To quantify the absolute abundance of each unique TCRbeta CDR3 rearrangement, sequence reads were collapsed and filtered. For each sample, productive Simpson clonality was calculated by taking the square root of Simpson's diversity index across productive rearrangements. This is the immuneACCESS table as TCRdb keeps it, with only in-frame sequences that have V and J called. A part of the clones is gone; compared with another copy, unresolved V genes explain less than half, and the rest is unexplained. For V, J and clone size, that table is used; D and trimming come from the DNA. The sample records 190,000 or so clones, 85% to 95% of which are singletons. About 0.76% of the sample belongs to the ten largest clones.

One collaborating source in Seattle enrolled patients during active infection and followed them longitudinally through the course of disease. The collaborating institutions used their own protocols to collect whole blood in K2EDTA tubes. For TCRbeta analysis, collaborators shipped samples as frozen whole blood, isolated PBMCs, or DNA extracted from either of those sample types. The source of this sequence is a man aged 25-40 years with COVID-19, enrolled during active disease. Specimen: peripheral blood. This receptor chain uses TRBV4-1 and TRBJ2-5; no confident D gene assignment can be made. The DNA sequence is TGCGCCAGCAGCCTCGAACTCTATTCAGGGACCCAGTACTTC. Its translation is CASSLELYSGTQYF.